The TCR beta chain under discussion was sequenced for a study of T cells in Graves' hyperthyroidism and ophthalmopathy. Looking at the study overall: Peripheral blood was taken when the disease was first diagnosed, before any treatment began. Points from the study as a whole: Among clonotypes expanded in thyroid above 0.001, most were also found in blood.

This CDR3 comprises 17 residues. Trimming took off 0 bases at V and 11 bases at J, with 20 bases between the two ends. Germline CDR1 is SGHVS and CDR2 is FQNEAQ. Patients were excluded because of uncontrolled infection, other autoimmune disease, pregnancy or lactation. Each 10 ml fresh peripheral blood draw supplied the PBMCs. Comment on this clonotype: Its antigen remains unknown.

RNA transcripts served as the template for amplifying TCR beta CDR3 regions. First-round RT-PCR of the TCR CDR3 relied on the HTBI primer set. TCRdb analysed the multiplex PCR reads with MiXCR anew, one entry per CDR3 protein. The data show 330,000 or so distinct CDR3 sequences, roughly 20% seen once. The J gene is TRBJ1-6, the V gene TRBV7-8; a possible D gene is TRBD1 (5 bases). This receptor was taken from a woman aged 40-49 years with Graves' ophthalmopathy. The sequencing input was blood. The CDR3 region has the DNA TGTGCCAGCAGCTTAGCCTACACCGGGACGGCCCCTACACCCCTCCACTTT. This sequence encodes CASSLAYTGTAPTPLHF.